This T cell receptor beta chain is from a study of CD8 T cells in ankylosing spondylitis. Findings of the study overall: There was reportedly significant enrichment of clones that were disease-linked in matched ankylosing spondylitis synovial fluid. What seemed typical of ankylosing spondylitis blood was a TCR beta motif built from 7 or 8 highly homologous variants.

A quantitative 5'-RACE method, one with molecular barcodes, was used to make TCR beta libraries. TCRdb reanalysed the 5' RACE reads using MiXCR and keeps one entry per CDR3 protein. The sample includes just over 300,000 distinct CDR3 sequences, roughly 20% seen only once; the top ten take 3.5%. At least ten counts were recorded for this clonotype. Its antigen is currently unknown. Germline V gives CDR1 SGHKS, CDR2 YYEKEE (reference sequence). V dropped 3 bases and J dropped 2 bases, with 8 bases sitting between them. This CDR3 has 13 residues. The TCR comes from a female donor with ankylosing spondylitis or in good health (not recorded which). The chain has TRBV5-5 and TRBJ2-5; maybe TRBD2 (5 bases). Sequencing input: blood, either unsorted or a sorted T cell fraction (not recorded which). Written as DNA, the CDR3 is TGTGCCAGCAGCTCAACGGGACAAGAGACCCAGTACTTC. Its protein product is CASSSTGQETQYF.